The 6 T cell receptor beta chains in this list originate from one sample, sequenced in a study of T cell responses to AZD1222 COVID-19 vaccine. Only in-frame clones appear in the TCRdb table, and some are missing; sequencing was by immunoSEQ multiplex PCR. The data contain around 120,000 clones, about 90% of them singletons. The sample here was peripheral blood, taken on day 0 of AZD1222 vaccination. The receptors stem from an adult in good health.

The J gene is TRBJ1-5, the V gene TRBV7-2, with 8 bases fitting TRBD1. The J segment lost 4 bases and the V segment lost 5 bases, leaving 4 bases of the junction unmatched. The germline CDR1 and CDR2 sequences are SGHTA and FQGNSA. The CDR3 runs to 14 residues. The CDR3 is CASSLQGANQPQHF. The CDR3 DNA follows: TGTGCCAGCAGCCTCCAGGGGGCTAATCAGCCCCAGCATTTT.

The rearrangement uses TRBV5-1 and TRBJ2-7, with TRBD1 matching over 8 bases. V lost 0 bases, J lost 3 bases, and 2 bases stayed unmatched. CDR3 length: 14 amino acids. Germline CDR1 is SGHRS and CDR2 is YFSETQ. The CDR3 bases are TGCGCCAGCAGCTTGGTTGGGACAGGCTACGAGCAGTACTTC. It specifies CASSLVGTGYEQYF.

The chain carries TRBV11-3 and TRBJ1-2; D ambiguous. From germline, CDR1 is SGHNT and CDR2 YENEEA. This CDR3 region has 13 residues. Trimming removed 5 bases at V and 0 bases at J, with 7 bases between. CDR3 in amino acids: CASSRVANYGYTF. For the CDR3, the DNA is TGTGCCAGCAGCCGGGTGGCTAACTATGGCTACACCTTC.

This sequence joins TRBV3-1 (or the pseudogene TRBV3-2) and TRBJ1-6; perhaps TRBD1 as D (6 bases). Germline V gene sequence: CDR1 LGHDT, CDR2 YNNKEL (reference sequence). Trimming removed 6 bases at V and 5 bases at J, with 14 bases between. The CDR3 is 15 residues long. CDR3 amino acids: CASRAFDRNNSPLHF. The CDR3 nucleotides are TGTGCCAGCAGGGCCTTCGACAGGAATAATTCACCCCTCCACTTT.

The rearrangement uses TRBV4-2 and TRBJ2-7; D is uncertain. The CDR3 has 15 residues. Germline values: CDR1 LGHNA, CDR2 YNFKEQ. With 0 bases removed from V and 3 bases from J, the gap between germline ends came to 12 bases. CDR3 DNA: TGTGCCAGCAGCCAAGAGGTAGTGTCCAACTACGAGCAGTACTTC. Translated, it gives CASSQEVVSNYEQYF.

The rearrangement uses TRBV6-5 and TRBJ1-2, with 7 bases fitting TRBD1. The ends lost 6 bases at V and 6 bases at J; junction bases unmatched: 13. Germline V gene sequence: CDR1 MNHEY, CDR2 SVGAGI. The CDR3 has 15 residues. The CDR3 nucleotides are TGTGCCAGCAGGCACCTACAGGGGTCTGCGAATGGCTACACCTTC. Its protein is CASRHLQGSANGYTF.